Sequencing of this T cell receptor (beta chain) was carried out in a study of cytomegalovirus exposure and HLA in healthy donors. Overall study results and limits: Follow-up analysis seemed to connect common viral pathogens with several of the most significant clusters identified. Sequencing probably produced one cluster of sequence variants that were highly shared. It was confirmed in vitro that three of the CMV-associated chains were specific for CMV antigens.

The length of the CDR3 is 15 residues. In germline, CDR1 is LNHDA, CDR2 SQIVND (reference sequence). Trimming took 3 bases from V and 2 from J, leaving 11 bases between them. This PCR relied on a set of 60 Vbeta primers and 13 Jbeta primers. Here immunoSEQ multiplex PCR was the method, and the copy in TCRdb shows in-frame clones only, minus some. The sample holds fewer than 200,000 clones; around 81% are singletons and the top ten take 2% to 2.5%. This clone was counted a few times. The target antigen is unknown. Sequences were obtained from PBMCs. This rearrangement joins TRBV19 to TRBJ2-1; D is uncertain. This receptor was taken from a young woman in good health and CMV-seronegative. CDR3 region: CASSISEMAYNEQFF. For the CDR3, the DNA is TGTGCCAGTAGTATTTCGGAGATGGCCTACAATGAGCAGTTCTTC.